This entry lists 9 T cell receptor beta chains sequenced from one sample in a study of PD-1 blockade in classical Hodgkin lymphoma. Clones were read by immunoSEQ multiplex PCR, and TCRdb kept only the in-frame ones, dropping some. The sample comprises approximately 150,000 clones, 78% of which are singletons, and about 9.3% rests with the top ten. Every one of the patients relapsed after autologous stem cell transplantation (brentuximab vedotin exposure was variable). Source: peripheral blood mononuclear cells (PBMCs), taken before the second cycle of nivolumab. The origin of the receptors is a human donor with classical Hodgkin lymphoma.

The chain combines TRBV2 with TRBJ2-7; 8 nucleotides align to TRBD1. This CDR3 spans 12 amino acids. Per the germline V gene, CDR1 is SNHLY and CDR2 is FYNNEI. The V gene end was trimmed by 7 bases and the J gene end by 4 bases; junction bases not matched to a gene: 3. The CDR3 here is CASTGQGYEQYF. CDR3 DNA: TGTGCCAGCACCGGACAGGGTTACGAGCAGTACTTC.

The chain carries TRBV7-8 and TRBJ1-5, with D perhaps TRBD1 (6 bases). Trimming stripped 6 bases from V and 0 bases from J, with 15 bases between. This CDR3 has 16 residues. Germline assignment: CDR1 SGHVS and CDR2 FQNEAQ. The DNA for the CDR3 is TGTGCCAGCAGTTCGTCAGGGGCTGGTAGCAATCAGCCCCAGCATTTT. Translating it yields CASSSSGAGSNQPQHF. The whole variable domain, filled in from reference TRBV7-8 and TRBJ1-5, reads GAGVSQSPRYKVAKRGQDVALRCDPISGHVSLFWYQQALGQGPEFLTYFQNEAQLDKSGLPSDRFFAERPEGSVSTLKIQRTQQEDSAVYLCASSSSGAGSNQPQHFGDGTRLSIL.

The V and J genes are TRBV6-5 and TRBJ1-2; no clear D. Trimming shortened V by 3 bases and J by 3 bases, and 11 bases separated the two germline ends. From germline, CDR1 is MNHEY and CDR2 SVGAGI. The CDR3 is 14 amino acids. CDR3 residues: CASSYIPGHYGYTF. The CDR3 DNA reads TGTGCCAGCAGTTATATCCCTGGCCACTATGGCTACACCTTC.

The CDR3 loop reads CASSVRRRNPDTQYF. For the CDR3, the DNA is TGTGCCAGCAGCGTTAGGAGACGAAACCCTGATACGCAGTATTTT. This sequence joins TRBV7-9 and TRBJ2-3, with D uncertain. Per germline, CDR1 SEHNR and CDR2 FQNEAQ (reference sequence). This CDR3 has 15 amino acids. The V end lost 5 bases, the J end lost 6 bases, and 18 bases lay between the germline ends.

The chain links TRBV6-5 to TRBJ1-5; TRBD1 matches at 7 bases. The junction had 5 bases not matched to a gene; V was cut back by 8 bases and J by 4 bases. This CDR3 has 13 amino acids. CDR1 is MNHEY and CDR2 is SVGAGI in the germline V gene. CDR3 bases: TGTGCCAGCCGTGACAGGGTTAATCAGCCCCAGCATTTT. This sequence encodes CASRDRVNQPQHF.

This clone was seen a single time. The identical CDR3 is also encoded by other nucleotide sequences in the sample. The J gene is TRBJ2-7, the V gene TRBV9; 7 bases align to TRBD2. V was pared by 5 bases and J by 1 base, with 6 bases of the junction left unmatched. CDR3 length: 14 amino acids. CDR1 and CDR2 from the germline V gene are SGDLS and YYNGEE. This CDR3 is CASSSRGGSYEQYF. The CDR3 coding sequence is TGTGCCAGCAGTTCCCGCGGGGGTTCCTACGAGCAGTACTTC.

This chain uses TRBV4-2 with TRBJ1-5; unclear D gene. V shed 3 bases and J shed 2 bases, with 8 bases lying between them. Germline-derived CDR1 and CDR2 are LGHNA and YNFKEQ. This CDR3 is built from 14 residues. The DNA for the CDR3 is TGTGCCAGCAGCCAGGGGAAAGGCAATCAGCCCCAGCATTTT. Its translation is CASSQGKGNQPQHF.

The rearrangement uses TRBV18 and TRBJ2-7; TRBD1 or TRBD2 may be the D gene (5 bases each). The CDR3 sequence is 14 residues long. Germline loops: CDR1 KGHSH, CDR2 LQKENI. With 3 bases removed from V and 0 bases from J, the gap between germline ends came to 9 bases. Here the CDR3 DNA reads TGTGCCAGCTCACCTCGGGACGGCTCCTACGAGCAGTACTTC. This codes for CASSPRDGSYEQYF.

The chain has TRBV7-8 and TRBJ2-7, with D perhaps TRBD2 (5 bases). The V end was cut by 5 bases, the J end by 6 bases, with 17 bases between. The CDR3 has 14 residues. The V gene's germline CDR1 is SGHVS and CDR2 FQNEAQ. CDR3 sequence: CASSLGLDAGEQYF. The DNA of the CDR3 is TGTGCCAGCAGCCTCGGACTCGACGCCGGCGAGCAGTACTTC.